The T cell receptor (beta chain) described here comes from a study of T cell responses to AZD1222 COVID-19 vaccine. The V and J ends lost 11 bases and 4 bases respectively, with 18 bases between them. Germline loops: CDR1 MDHEN, CDR2 SYDVKM. The CDR3 has 13 residues. Whole-study findings and limits: Baseline serology detected seropositivity in only five or six AZD1222 recipients.

Only in-frame clones appear in the TCRdb table, and some are missing; sequencing was by immunoSEQ multiplex PCR. The table shows 80,000 to 95,000 clones, with about 90% occurring only once. Details on this clone: The antigen is undetermined.

The chain is built from TRBV28 and TRBJ2-7, with D perhaps TRBD1 (6 bases). This receptor was obtained from an adult in good health. The sample here was peripheral blood, taken on day 0 of AZD1222 vaccination. The CDR3 is CAGSEGQGYEQYF. The CDR3 DNA is TGTGCCGGCTCAGAGGGACAAGGGTACGAGCAGTACTTC.